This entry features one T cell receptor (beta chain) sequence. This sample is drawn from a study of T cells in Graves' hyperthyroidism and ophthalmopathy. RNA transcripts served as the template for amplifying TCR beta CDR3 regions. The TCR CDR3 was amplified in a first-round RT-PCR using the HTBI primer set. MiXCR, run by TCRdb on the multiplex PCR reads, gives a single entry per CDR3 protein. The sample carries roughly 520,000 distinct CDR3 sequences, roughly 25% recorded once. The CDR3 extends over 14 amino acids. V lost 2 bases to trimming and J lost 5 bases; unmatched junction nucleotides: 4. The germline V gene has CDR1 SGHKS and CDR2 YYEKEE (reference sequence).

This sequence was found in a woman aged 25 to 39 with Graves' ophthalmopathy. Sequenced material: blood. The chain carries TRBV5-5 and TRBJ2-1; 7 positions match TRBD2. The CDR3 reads CASSFSTSNNEQFF. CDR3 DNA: TGTGCCAGCAGCTTCTCGACTAGCAACAATGAGCAGTTCTTC.